This T cell receptor (beta chain) was observed in a study of shared clonotypes between healthy human individuals. Turning to the study itself: Donors had three CD4 naive, three CD4 memory, two CD8 naive and one CD8 memory plate apiece.

V lost 0 bases and J lost 0, with 12 bases in between. CDR3 length: 17 residues. CDR1 LGHNA and CDR2 YNFKEQ come from the germline V gene. Regarding the study as a whole: Among a few donors, about 4.6% of naive CD4 clonotypes were found in common. Collection of samples was limited to blood; tissue repertoires likely differ.

A word on this clone: Its antigen remains unidentified.

A CD45RA-negative memory subset and a CD45RA+ naive subset were separated from the CD4+ cells. Sequencing was performed with immunoSEQ multiplex PCR; in TCRdb, only in-frame clones are kept and a portion is missing. The sample yields under 1,900,000 clones, approximately 98.5% seen once. This clonotype was sampled from a man aged 30 to 39 in good health. This rearrangement joins TRBV4-2 to TRBJ2-1, with a tentative D call TRBD2 (5 bases). The sequencing input was naive CD4+ T cells sorted from blood. Subset indicated: CD45RA+ positively selected. The CDR3 here is CASSQDTSGSSYNEQFF. The CDR3 DNA reads TGTGCCAGCAGCCAAGATACGAGCGGCAGCTCCTACAATGAGCAGTTCTTC.